This T cell receptor beta chain was captured by sequencing in a study of shared clonotypes between healthy human individuals. Deep was the level at which the assay was run. TCRdb keeps only in-frame clones here, not all; method: immunoSEQ multiplex PCR. This table has approximately 480,000 clones, nearly 80% appearing once. Per the germline V gene, CDR1 is MGHRA and CDR2 is YSYEKL. V lost 0 bases and J lost 8, with 11 bases in between. The CDR3 length is 14 residues. Input material: PBMCs. This sequence originates from a woman in her 40s in good health. Some clones in this sample may be carry-over from other donors' samples. The chain recombines TRBV4-1 with TRBJ2-1; D not resolved. The CDR3 coding sequence is TGCGCCAGCAGCCAAGATAGGGTGGCCCATGAGCAGTTCTTC. As protein: CASSQDRVAHEQFF.